Listed below are T cell receptor beta chains from one sample, sequenced in a study of T-cell reconstitution after alpha-beta-depleted transplantation in children. Each CDR3 protein is one row after TCRdb ran MiXCR on the PCR reads. The sample yields around 100,000 distinct CDR3 sequences, 10% seen once. The input for sequencing was PBMCs, taken before TCRalphabeta/CD19-depleted stem cell transplant. These receptors all come from a boy aged 2 to 10 with acute lymphoblastic leukemia, due to receive a stem cell transplant. Each CDR3 is given with its conserved first and last residue. Fields, in order: V gene, J gene, clone size, D gene, CDR3 protein, CDR3 DNA. The D gene is left open where the match is weak. Rows give clone size only sometimes, using once, few, many, or a class for an expanded clone.

v_gene: TRBV4-2
j_gene: TRBJ2-1
abundance: NA
d_gene: TRBD2
CDR3aa: CASSQDGGDSSYNEQFF
CDR3nt: TGTGCCAGCAGCCAAGATGGGGGGGACTCTTCGTACAATGAGCAGTTCTTC

v_gene: TRBV12-3/TRBV12-4
j_gene: TRBJ2-7
abundance: many
d_gene: TRBD1
CDR3aa: CASSQVGTGTYEQYF
CDR3nt: TGTGCCAGCAGTCAAGTCGGGACAGGGACCTACGAGCAGTACTTC

v_gene: TRBV20-1
j_gene: TRBJ1-5
abundance: NA
d_gene: NA
CDR3aa: CSARTTGPNQPQHF
CDR3nt: TGCAGTGCCAGGACTACAGGGCCCAATCAGCCCCAGCATTTT

v_gene: TRBV6-1
j_gene: TRBJ2-1
abundance: many
d_gene: NA
CDR3aa: CASSRYRDREYNEQFF
CDR3nt: TGTGCCAGCAGTAGATACCGGGACCGGGAATACAATGAGCAGTTCTTC

v_gene: TRBV7-8
j_gene: TRBJ1-3
abundance: once
d_gene: NA
CDR3aa: CASSLDGRTYF
CDR3nt: TGTGCCAGCAGCTTGGACGGGAGAACATATTTT

v_gene: TRBV7-9
j_gene: TRBJ2-2
abundance: few
d_gene: NA
CDR3aa: CASATPGELFF
CDR3nt: TGTGCCAGCGCCACACCCGGGGAGCTGTTTTTT

v_gene: TRBV7-6
j_gene: TRBJ2-1
abundance: many
d_gene: NA
CDR3aa: CASSTRGGESYNEQFF
CDR3nt: TGTGCCAGCAGCACCAGAGGGGGGGAATCATACAATGAGCAGTTCTTC

v_gene: TRBV20-1
j_gene: TRBJ2-7
abundance: few
d_gene: TRBD2
CDR3aa: CSARGLAGQKSSYEQYF
CDR3nt: TGCAGTGCTAGAGGACTAGCGGGCCAAAAGAGCTCCTACGAGCAGTACTTC

v_gene: TRBV3-1
j_gene: TRBJ2-7
abundance: NA
d_gene: TRBD1
CDR3aa: CVSSHPGQSYEQYF
CDR3nt: TGTGTCAGCAGCCACCCGGGACAGTCCTACGAGCAGTACTTC

v_gene: TRBV5-6
j_gene: TRBJ2-2
abundance: few
d_gene: TRBD1
CDR3aa: CASSHMTGEGGELFF
CDR3nt: TGTGCCAGCAGCCATATGACAGGGGAAGGCGGGGAGCTGTTTTTT

v_gene: TRBV7-2
j_gene: TRBJ2-1
abundance: many
d_gene: NA
CDR3aa: CASSPRPSGAVHEQFF
CDR3nt: TGTGCCAGCAGCCCCAGACCTAGTGGAGCGGTCCATGAGCAGTTCTTC

v_gene: TRBV12-3/TRBV12-4
j_gene: TRBJ1-6
abundance: NA
d_gene: TRBD1
CDR3aa: CASTLGQGSSPLHF
CDR3nt: TGTGCCAGCACCTTGGGACAGGGTTCTTCACCCCTCCACTTT

v_gene: TRBV27
j_gene: TRBJ2-7
abundance: NA
d_gene: NA
CDR3aa: CASSFSSSGEQYF
CDR3nt: TGTGCCAGCAGTTTCTCAAGTTCGGGGGAGCAGTACTTC

v_gene: TRBV20-1
j_gene: TRBJ1-6
abundance: NA
d_gene: NA
CDR3aa: CSAPGGLSSYNSPLHF
CDR3nt: TGCAGTGCCCCTGGGGGGTTGAGCTCCTATAATTCACCCCTCCACTTT

v_gene: TRBV5-4
j_gene: TRBJ2-3
abundance: NA
d_gene: TRBD2
CDR3aa: CASRLGAGGSRDTQYF
CDR3nt: TGTGCCAGCAGATTGGGCGCGGGAGGGTCTCGAGATACGCAGTATTTT

v_gene: TRBV6-5
j_gene: TRBJ2-1
abundance: few
d_gene: TRBD2
CDR3aa: CASSYSGTSVQNEQFF
CDR3nt: TGTGCCAGCAGTTACTCTGGGACTAGCGTTCAGAATGAGCAGTTCTTC

v_gene: TRBV9
j_gene: TRBJ1-2
abundance: NA
d_gene: NA
CDR3aa: CASSVDRDGYYGYTF
CDR3nt: TGTGCCAGCAGCGTAGACCGGGACGGTTACTATGGCTACACCTTC

v_gene: TRBV29-1
j_gene: TRBJ2-7
abundance: NA
d_gene: TRBD2
CDR3aa: CSVGVAGGPKYEQYF
CDR3nt: TGCAGCGTTGGTGTCGCGGGAGGCCCCAAGTACGAGCAGTACTTC

v_gene: TRBV12-3/TRBV12-4
j_gene: TRBJ2-5
abundance: NA
d_gene: NA
CDR3aa: CASRPDSGETQYF
CDR3nt: TGTGCCAGCAGACCCGACAGCGGAGAGACCCAGTACTTC

v_gene: TRBV27
j_gene: TRBJ1-5
abundance: few
d_gene: NA
CDR3aa: CASKHGATSNQPQHF
CDR3nt: TGTGCCAGCAAGCATGGAGCGACAAGCAATCAGCCCCAGCATTTT

v_gene: TRBV27
j_gene: TRBJ2-7
abundance: few
d_gene: TRBD2
CDR3aa: CASSSIDGRARYEQYF
CDR3nt: TGTGCCAGCAGTTCCATTGACGGGAGGGCCAGATACGAGCAGTACTTC

v_gene: TRBV7-9
j_gene: TRBJ2-3
abundance: NA
d_gene: NA
CDR3aa: CASSSGADTQYF
CDR3nt: TGTGCCAGCAGCTCCGGAGCAGATACGCAGTATTTT

v_gene: TRBV29-1
j_gene: TRBJ1-2
abundance: NA
d_gene: NA
CDR3aa: CSVEGGGTVGYTF
CDR3nt: TGCAGCGTTGAAGGGGGGGGGACGGTTGGCTACACCTTC

v_gene: TRBV20-1
j_gene: TRBJ1-2
abundance: many
d_gene: TRBD1
CDR3aa: CSARTPGQGAQGYTF
CDR3nt: TGCAGTGCTAGAACACCGGGACAGGGGGCACAAGGCTACACCTTC

v_gene: TRBV2
j_gene: TRBJ2-2
abundance: NA
d_gene: TRBD2
CDR3aa: CASSSGTAWSGELFF
CDR3nt: TGTGCCAGCAGCAGCGGGACTGCCTGGAGCGGGGAGCTGTTTTTT

v_gene: TRBV5-1
j_gene: TRBJ2-1
abundance: few
d_gene: TRBD1
CDR3aa: CASSFSTGGNRNYNEQFF
CDR3nt: TGCGCCAGCAGCTTTTCGACAGGGGGGAACAGAAATTACAATGAGCAGTTCTTC

v_gene: TRBV20-1
j_gene: TRBJ2-7
abundance: few
d_gene: NA
CDR3aa: CSARDARPAAFYEQYF
CDR3nt: TGCAGTGCTAGAGATGCTCGTCCCGCTGCCTTTTACGAGCAGTACTTC

v_gene: TRBV5-1
j_gene: TRBJ1-4
abundance: NA
d_gene: NA
CDR3aa: CASSLEGNEKLFF
CDR3nt: TGCGCCAGCAGCTTGGAGGGGAATGAAAAACTGTTTTTT

v_gene: TRBV7-6
j_gene: TRBJ1-3
abundance: many
d_gene: TRBD1
CDR3aa: CASSRRTGFGNTIYF
CDR3nt: TGTGCCAGCAGTCGACGGACAGGGTTTGGAAACACCATATATTTT

v_gene: TRBV20-1
j_gene: TRBJ1-5
abundance: NA
d_gene: NA
CDR3aa: CSARDREKGQDSFRHF
CDR3nt: TGCAGTGCTAGAGATCGGGAAAAAGGTCAGGACTCTTTCCGACATTTT

v_gene: TRBV7-9
j_gene: TRBJ2-1
abundance: NA
d_gene: TRBD2
CDR3aa: CASSFTAGGPGNEQFF
CDR3nt: TGTGCCAGCAGCTTCACAGCGGGAGGGCCCGGCAATGAGCAGTTCTTC

v_gene: TRBV6-1
j_gene: TRBJ2-3
abundance: few
d_gene: TRBD1
CDR3aa: CASEKGTGRVTDTQYF
CDR3nt: TGTGCCAGCGAAAAAGGGACAGGGAGAGTCACAGATACGCAGTATTTT

v_gene: TRBV5-6
j_gene: TRBJ2-7
abundance: many
d_gene: TRBD2
CDR3aa: CASSRWREEVRVGQYF
CDR3nt: TGTGCCAGCAGTCGGTGGCGGGAGGAGGTTAGGGTAGGGCAGTACTTC

v_gene: TRBV20-1
j_gene: TRBJ1-5
abundance: few
d_gene: NA
CDR3aa: CSARQGRDVFSNQPQHF
CDR3nt: TGCAGTGCTAGGCAAGGACGGGATGTTTTTAGCAATCAGCCCCAGCATTTT

v_gene: TRBV5-6
j_gene: TRBJ2-7
abundance: NA
d_gene: TRBD1
CDR3aa: CASSPRQGHYEQYF
CDR3nt: TGTGCCAGCAGCCCCAGACAGGGGCACTACGAGCAGTACTTC

v_gene: TRBV7-3
j_gene: TRBJ2-1
abundance: NA
d_gene: TRBD2
CDR3aa: CASSVGLAGYPYNEQFF
CDR3nt: TGTGCCAGCAGCGTGGGACTAGCGGGATACCCATACAATGAGCAGTTCTTC

v_gene: TRBV7-6
j_gene: TRBJ2-3
abundance: NA
d_gene: NA
CDR3aa: CASSLGPGIGGPVTDTQYF
CDR3nt: TGTGCCAGCAGCTTAGGCCCGGGGATTGGAGGCCCCGTCACAGATACGCAGTATTTT

v_gene: TRBV7-9
j_gene: TRBJ1-1
abundance: NA
d_gene: NA
CDR3aa: CASSVHYDNEAFF
CDR3nt: TGTGCCAGCAGCGTACATTACGACAATGAAGCTTTCTTT

v_gene: TRBV6-5
j_gene: TRBJ2-3
abundance: NA
d_gene: TRBD2
CDR3aa: CASSYTALAGGPDTQYF
CDR3nt: TGTGCCAGCAGTTACACCGCCCTAGCGGGAGGGCCAGATACGCAGTATTTT

v_gene: TRBV12-3/TRBV12-4
j_gene: TRBJ2-2
abundance: many
d_gene: NA
CDR3aa: CASSLALPTGELFF
CDR3nt: TGTGCCAGCAGTTTAGCCCTTCCCACCGGGGAGCTGTTTTTT